The 5 T cell receptor beta chains listed next were all sequenced from one sample in a study of glioma-infiltrating T cells. The iRepertoire nested amplicon-rescue multiplex PCR amplified TCR alpha and beta CDR3s from RNA. TCRdb redid the calling of the multiplex PCR reads with MiXCR, one entry per CDR3 protein. The sample has under 6,500 distinct CDR3 sequences, 40% to 55% seen once. The sample consisted of glioma tissue, nonneoplastic brain tissue, or PBMCs (not recorded which). The receptor set was obtained from a human donor with low-grade glioma or glioblastoma, undergoing nonglioma brain surgery, or in good health (not recorded which).

Within the sample, this clonotype is medium-sized. The chain has TRBV6-1 and TRBJ1-4, with 8 bases that match TRBD1. With 3 bases clipped from V and 8 bases from J, the junction kept 8 bases outside the gene matches. Germline V lookup: CDR1 MNHNS, CDR2 SASEGT. The CDR3 totals 15 residues. The CDR3 nucleotides are TGTGCCAGCAGTGACGGACAGGGCGGATACGAAAAACTGTTTTTT. This encodes CASSDGQGGYEKLFF.

Details on this clonotype: Because the CDR3 is missing its conserved closing phenylalanine or tryptophan, this is likely a read error. V and J are TRBV15 and TRBJ2-7, with D possibly TRBD1 on 5 matching bases. This CDR3 has 14 residues. Looked up from germline, CDR1 is LNHNV and CDR2 is YYDKDF (reference sequence). The germline V and J ends were trimmed by 3 bases and 3 bases, with 12 bases remaining between them. The DNA of the CDR3 is TGTGCCACCAGCAGGGAGACAGACCTCTACGAGCAGTACCTC. As protein: CATSRETDLYEQYL.

In this sample, this clonotype is medium-sized. The chain employs TRBV27 and TRBJ1-6; D perhaps matches TRBD1 (6 bases). Trimming removed 1 base at V and 7 bases at J, with 11 bases between. This CDR3 contains 15 residues. Per the germline V gene, CDR1 is MNHEY and CDR2 is SMNVEV (reference sequence). CDR3 in amino acids: CASSLFGQTNSPLHF. CDR3 in DNA: TGTGCCAGCAGTTTATTCGGACAGACAAATTCACCCCTCCACTTT.

The rearrangement links TRBV12-3 or TRBV12-4 to TRBJ1-5; D possibly corresponds to TRBD1 (5 bases). The CDR3 loop spans 12 amino acids. The V and J ends lost 8 bases and 5 bases respectively, with 10 bases between them. CDR3 protein: CASGVGHQPQHF. CDR3 coding DNA: TGTGCCAGCGGCGTGGGGCATCAGCCCCAGCATTTT.

The sample holds one count of this clonotype. The junction and the germline gene differ at one end; a read error may be behind it. J is TRBJ2-3 and V is TRBV2, with a possible D match to TRBD1 (6 bases). Germline V gene data show CDR1 as SNHLY and CDR2 as FYNNEI. This CDR3 has 16 residues. The CDR3 is CASTKTGLPLIDAQYF. CDR3 DNA sequence: TGTGCCAGCACTAAGACAGGACTTCCTCTCATAGATGCGCAGTATTTT.